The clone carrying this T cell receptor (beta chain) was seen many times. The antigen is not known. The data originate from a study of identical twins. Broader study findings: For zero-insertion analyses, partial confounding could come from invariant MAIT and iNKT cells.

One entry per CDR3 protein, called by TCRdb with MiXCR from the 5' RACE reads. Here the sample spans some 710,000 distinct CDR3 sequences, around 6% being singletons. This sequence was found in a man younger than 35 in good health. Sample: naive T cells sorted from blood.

The CDR3 sequence: CASGLTGHYEQYF. DNA of the CDR3: TGTGCTAGTGGTTTGACAGGCCACTACGAGCAGTACTTC. This rearrangement joins TRBV12-5 to TRBJ2-7; TRBD1 might be the D (5 bases). This CDR3 has 13 residues. Trimming pared 2 bases from V and 3 bases from J, leaving 8 bases between. Germline loops: CDR1 LGHNT, CDR2 FRNRAP.